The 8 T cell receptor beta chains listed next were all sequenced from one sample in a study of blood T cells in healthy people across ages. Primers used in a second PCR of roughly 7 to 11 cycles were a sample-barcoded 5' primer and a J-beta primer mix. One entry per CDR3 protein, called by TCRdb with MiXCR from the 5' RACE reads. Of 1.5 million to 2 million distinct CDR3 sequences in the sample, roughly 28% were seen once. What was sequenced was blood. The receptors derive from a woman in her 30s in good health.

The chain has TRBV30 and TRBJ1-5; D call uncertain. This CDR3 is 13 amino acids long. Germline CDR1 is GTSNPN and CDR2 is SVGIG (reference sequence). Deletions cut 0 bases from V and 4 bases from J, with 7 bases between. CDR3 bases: TGTGCCTGGAGTGTAAGGGTAAATCAGCCCCAGCATTTT. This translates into CAWSVRVNQPQHF.

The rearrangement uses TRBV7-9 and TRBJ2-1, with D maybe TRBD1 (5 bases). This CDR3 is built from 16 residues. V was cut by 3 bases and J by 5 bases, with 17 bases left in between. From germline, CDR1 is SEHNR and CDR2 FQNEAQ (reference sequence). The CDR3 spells CASSFTGPSLNNEQFF. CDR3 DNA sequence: TGTGCCAGCAGCTTCACAGGTCCCTCCCTCAACAATGAGCAGTTCTTC.

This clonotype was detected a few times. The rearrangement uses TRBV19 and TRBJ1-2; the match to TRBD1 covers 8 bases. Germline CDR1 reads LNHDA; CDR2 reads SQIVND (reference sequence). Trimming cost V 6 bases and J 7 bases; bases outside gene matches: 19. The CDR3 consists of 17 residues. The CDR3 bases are TGTGCCAGTAGGACCGCTCGTCAAGACAGGGGAAGTCGTGGCTACACCTTC. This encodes CASRTARQDRGSRGYTF.

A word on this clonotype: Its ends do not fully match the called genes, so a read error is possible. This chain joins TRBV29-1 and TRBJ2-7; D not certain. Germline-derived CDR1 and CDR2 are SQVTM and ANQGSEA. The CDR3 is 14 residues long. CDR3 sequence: CSAAGRRSSYEKYF. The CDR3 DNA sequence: TGCAGCGCCGCTGGTCGCAGGAGCTCCTACGAGAAGTACTTC.

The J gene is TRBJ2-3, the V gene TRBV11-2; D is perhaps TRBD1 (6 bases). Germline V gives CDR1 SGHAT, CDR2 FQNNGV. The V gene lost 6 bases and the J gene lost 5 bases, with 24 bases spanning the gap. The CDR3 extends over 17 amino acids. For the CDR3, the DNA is TGTGCCAGCAGATCAGGATCGCGGCTTCGCAGGGGAGATACGCAGTATTTT. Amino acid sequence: CASRSGSRLRRGDTQYF.

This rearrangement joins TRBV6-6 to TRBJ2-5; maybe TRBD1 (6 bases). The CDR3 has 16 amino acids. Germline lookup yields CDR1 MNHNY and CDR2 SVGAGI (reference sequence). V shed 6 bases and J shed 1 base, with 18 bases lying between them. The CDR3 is CASRPGTHNIQETQYF. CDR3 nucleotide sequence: TGTGCCAGCAGGCCCGGGACACATAATATCCAAGAGACCCAGTACTTC.

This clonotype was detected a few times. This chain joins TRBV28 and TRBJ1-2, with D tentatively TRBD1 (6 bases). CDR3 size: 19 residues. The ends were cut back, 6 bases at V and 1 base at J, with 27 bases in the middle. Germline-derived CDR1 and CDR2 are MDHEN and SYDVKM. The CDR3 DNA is TGTGCCAGCAGCCTCCCAAGAAGGACACAGGGAAATATTAACTATGGCTACACCTTC. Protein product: CASSLPRRTQGNINYGYTF.

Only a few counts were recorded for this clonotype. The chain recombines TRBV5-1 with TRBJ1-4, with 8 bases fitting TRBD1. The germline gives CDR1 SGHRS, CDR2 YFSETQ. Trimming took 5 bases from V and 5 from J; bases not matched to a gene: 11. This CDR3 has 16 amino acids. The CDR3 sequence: CASSHEGTGVNEKLFF. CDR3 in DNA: TGCGCCAGCAGTCATGAGGGGACAGGAGTGAATGAAAAACTGTTTTTT.